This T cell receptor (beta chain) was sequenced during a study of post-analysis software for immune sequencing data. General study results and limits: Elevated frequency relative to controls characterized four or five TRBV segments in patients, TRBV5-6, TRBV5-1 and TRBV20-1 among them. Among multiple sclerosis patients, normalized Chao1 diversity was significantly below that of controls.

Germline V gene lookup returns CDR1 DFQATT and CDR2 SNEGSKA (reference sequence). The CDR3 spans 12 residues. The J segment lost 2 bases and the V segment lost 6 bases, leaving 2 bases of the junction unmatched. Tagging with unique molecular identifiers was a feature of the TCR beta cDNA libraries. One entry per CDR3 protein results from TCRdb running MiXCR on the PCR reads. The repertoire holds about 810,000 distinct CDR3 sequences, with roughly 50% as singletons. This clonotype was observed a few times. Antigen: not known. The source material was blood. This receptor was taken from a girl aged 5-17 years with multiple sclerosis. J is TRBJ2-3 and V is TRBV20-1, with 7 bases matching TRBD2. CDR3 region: CSALAVTDTQYF. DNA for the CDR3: TGCAGTGCCCTAGCGGTCACAGATACGCAGTATTTT.